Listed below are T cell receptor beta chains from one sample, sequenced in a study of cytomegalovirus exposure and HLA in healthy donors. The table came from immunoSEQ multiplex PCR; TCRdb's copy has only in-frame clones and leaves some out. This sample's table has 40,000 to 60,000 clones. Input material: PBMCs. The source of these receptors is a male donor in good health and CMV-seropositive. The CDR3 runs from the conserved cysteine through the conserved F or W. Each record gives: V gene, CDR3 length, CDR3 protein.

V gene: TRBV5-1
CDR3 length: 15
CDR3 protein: CASTLGGRAKNIQYF

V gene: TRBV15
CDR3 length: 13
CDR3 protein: CATQGQHTDTQYF

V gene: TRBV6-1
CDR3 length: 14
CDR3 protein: CASSEQGAFPEAFF

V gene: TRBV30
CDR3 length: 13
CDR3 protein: CAWSVRLADTQYF

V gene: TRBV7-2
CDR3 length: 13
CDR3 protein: CASSLRSGNEQFF

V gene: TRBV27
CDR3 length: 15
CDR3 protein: CASSPLPGWTDTQYF

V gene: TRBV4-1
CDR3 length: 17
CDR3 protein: CASSRVRLGQGSYEQYF

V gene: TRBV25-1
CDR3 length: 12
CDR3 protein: CASSIGATEAFF

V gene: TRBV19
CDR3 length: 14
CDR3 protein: CASKKGWGGETQYF

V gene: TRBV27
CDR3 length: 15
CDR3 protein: CASSLGTGGNQPQHF

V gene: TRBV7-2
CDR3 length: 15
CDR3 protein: CASSFGGTNTGELFF

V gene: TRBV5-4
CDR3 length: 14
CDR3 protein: CAGSQDRDSYEQYF

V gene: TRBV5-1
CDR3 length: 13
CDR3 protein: CASSLNPSETQYF

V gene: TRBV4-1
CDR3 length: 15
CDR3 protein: CASSYVGEFNNEQFF

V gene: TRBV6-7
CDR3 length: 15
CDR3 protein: CASSVEGHGGDEQFF

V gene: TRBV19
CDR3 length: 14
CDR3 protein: CATGGGQGFDGYTF

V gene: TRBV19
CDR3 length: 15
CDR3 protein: CASSISGDIPDTQYF

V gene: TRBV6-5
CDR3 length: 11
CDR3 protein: CASSPGGRYTF

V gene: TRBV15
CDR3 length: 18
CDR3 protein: CATSRDRTSGGAVDTQYF

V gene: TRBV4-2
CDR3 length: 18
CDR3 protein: CASSHGTSGLFPPREQYF

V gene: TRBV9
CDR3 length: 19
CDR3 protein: CASSVPKEGWLAGEDTQYF

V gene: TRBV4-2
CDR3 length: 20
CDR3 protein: CASSRPTGGQGGSGANVLTF

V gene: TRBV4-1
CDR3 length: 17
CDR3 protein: CASSQGWQGALNTEAFF

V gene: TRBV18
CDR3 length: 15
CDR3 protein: CASSPSGGARETQYF

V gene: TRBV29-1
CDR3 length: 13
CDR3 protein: CSVEARTGWGYTF

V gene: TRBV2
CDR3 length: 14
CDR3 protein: CASKTGVGNTEAFF

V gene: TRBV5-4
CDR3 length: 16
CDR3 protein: CASTTLGGERSDGYTF

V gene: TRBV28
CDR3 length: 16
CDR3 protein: CASSFIRELSNQPQHF

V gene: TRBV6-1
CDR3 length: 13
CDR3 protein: CASSELGDRVGTF

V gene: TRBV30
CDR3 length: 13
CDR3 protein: CAWRAGTLYEQYF

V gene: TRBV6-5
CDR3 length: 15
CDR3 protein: CASSSSGAVEGKLFF

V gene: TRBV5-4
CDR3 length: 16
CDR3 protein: CASSDRDRINTGELFF

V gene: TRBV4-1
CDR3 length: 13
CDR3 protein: CASSRGDSYEQYF

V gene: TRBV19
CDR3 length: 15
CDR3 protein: CASSKGLAVRYEQYF

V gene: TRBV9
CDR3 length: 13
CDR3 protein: CASSVGLGETQYF

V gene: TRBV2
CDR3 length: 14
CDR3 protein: CASSRRDSFYEQYF

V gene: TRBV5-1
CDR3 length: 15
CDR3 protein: CASSPTDRGGEKLFF

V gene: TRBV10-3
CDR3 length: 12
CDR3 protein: CAIKTGWETLHF

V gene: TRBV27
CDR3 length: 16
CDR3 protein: CASSLGGGASTDTQYF

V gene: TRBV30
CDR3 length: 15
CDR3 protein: CAWSGAAQGFYGYTF

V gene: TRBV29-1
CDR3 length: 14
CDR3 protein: CSVAASSSSYEQYF

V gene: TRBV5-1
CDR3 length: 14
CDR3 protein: CASSAGQGTYEQYF

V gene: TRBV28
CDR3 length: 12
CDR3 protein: CASNGWRDGYTF

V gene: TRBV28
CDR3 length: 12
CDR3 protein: CASRGRETEAFF

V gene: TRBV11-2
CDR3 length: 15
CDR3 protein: CASSTYRGRADTQYF

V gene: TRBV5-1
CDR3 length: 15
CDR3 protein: CASSPLQEGNTEAFF

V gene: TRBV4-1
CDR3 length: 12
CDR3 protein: CASSQGAYGYTF

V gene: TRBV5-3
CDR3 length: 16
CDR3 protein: CARSLAGGDRASGYTF

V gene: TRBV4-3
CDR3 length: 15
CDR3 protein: CASSQDLGSGETQYF

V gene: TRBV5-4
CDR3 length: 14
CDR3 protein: CASSSGHLNTEAFF

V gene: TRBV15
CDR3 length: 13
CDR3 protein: CATSRAVYTEAFF

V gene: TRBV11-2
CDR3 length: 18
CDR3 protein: CASSRGPGQGRSGNTIYF

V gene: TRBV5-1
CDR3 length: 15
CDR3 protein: CASSRTSSMADTQYF

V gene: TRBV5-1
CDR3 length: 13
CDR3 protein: CASSLGQDYGYTF

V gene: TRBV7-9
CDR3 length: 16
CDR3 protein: CASSLPVSQGNYGYTF

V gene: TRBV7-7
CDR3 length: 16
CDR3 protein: CASSLGWDIDTGELFF

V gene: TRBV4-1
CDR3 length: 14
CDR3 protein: CASSLRNAYNEQFF